The rows below give T cell receptor beta chains drawn from one sample of a study of blood T cell repertoires in COVID-19. The protocol was immunoSEQ multiplex PCR, while the TCRdb copy is restricted to in-frame clones and leaves out a portion. The sample lists almost 250,000 clones, approximately 86% occurring once. The sample comprised peripheral blood. The receptors come from a woman between 55 and 75 years old who had recovered from COVID-19. The CDR3 runs from the conserved cysteine through the conserved F or W. Each record gives: clone size, V gene, D gene, J gene, CDR3 DNA, CDR3 protein. The D gene is left open where the match is weak. Clone size appears in some rows only: once, few, many, or a class for an expanded clone.

clone size: -; V gene: TRBV6-2/TRBV6-3; D gene: TRBD2; J gene: TRBJ2-5; CDR3 DNA: TGTGCCAGCAGTTACGCTAGCGGGGCGACCCAGTACTTC; CDR3 protein: CASSYASGATQYF
clone size: -; V gene: TRBV5-1; D gene: -; J gene: TRBJ1-5; CDR3 DNA: TGCGCCAGCAGGGAGGGTAGGGGTCAGCCCCAGCATTTT; CDR3 protein: CASREGRGQPQHF
clone size: -; V gene: TRBV4-2; D gene: TRBD1; J gene: TRBJ2-2; CDR3 DNA: TGTGCCAGCAGTCCAGGACAGGGGGTTGAGGAGCTGTTTTTT; CDR3 protein: CASSPGQGVEELFF
clone size: -; V gene: TRBV6-5; D gene: TRBD1; J gene: TRBJ1-2; CDR3 DNA: TGTGCCAGCAGACTCGGACAGGCGCTCTATGGCTACACCTTC; CDR3 protein: CASRLGQALYGYTF
clone size: -; V gene: TRBV11-2; D gene: -; J gene: TRBJ2-5; CDR3 DNA: TGTGCCAGCAGCTTATTAGAGTTGCGGGAGACCCAGTACTTC; CDR3 protein: CASSLLELRETQYF
clone size: once; V gene: TRBV10-3; D gene: TRBD1; J gene: TRBJ1-4; CDR3 DNA: TGTGCCATCAGTGAGCAGGGGGGCCAGGAAAAACTGTTTTTT; CDR3 protein: CAISEQGGQEKLFF
clone size: -; V gene: TRBV19; D gene: -; J gene: TRBJ1-6; CDR3 DNA: TGTGCCAGTAGTGAAGAGACAGCCAATATGCTCCACTTT; CDR3 protein: CASSEETANMLHF
clone size: -; V gene: TRBV6-1; D gene: TRBD1; J gene: TRBJ1-2; CDR3 DNA: TGTGCCAGCAGTGAAATAGTGGAGACAGGGAGTGGGGGCAGCTATGGCTACACCTTC; CDR3 protein: CASSEIVETGSGGSYGYTF
clone size: -; V gene: TRBV6-2/TRBV6-3; D gene: -; J gene: TRBJ1-5; CDR3 DNA: TGTGCCAGCAGTTACATCGGGGGAGGGGACCTTTATAGCAATCAGCCCCAGCATTTT; CDR3 protein: CASSYIGGGDLYSNQPQHF
clone size: -; V gene: TRBV19; D gene: TRBD1; J gene: TRBJ2-7; CDR3 DNA: TGTGCCAGTAGAGACAGGGGGCGTTTGCACGAGCAGTACTTC; CDR3 protein: CASRDRGRLHEQYF
clone size: -; V gene: TRBV10-3; D gene: TRBD1; J gene: TRBJ2-7; CDR3 DNA: TGTGCCATCAGTGGCCCCGGGACAGGTCTTTACGAGCAGTACTTC; CDR3 protein: CAISGPGTGLYEQYF
clone size: -; V gene: TRBV10-3; D gene: -; J gene: TRBJ1-2; CDR3 DNA: TGTGCCATCAGTGAGTCAAGAGGTTCCGGCTACACCTTC; CDR3 protein: CAISESRGSGYTF
clone size: -; V gene: TRBV4-1; D gene: TRBD1; J gene: TRBJ1-4; CDR3 DNA: TGCGCCAGCAGCCGAGGGACAGGGGACGAAAAACTGTTTTTT; CDR3 protein: CASSRGTGDEKLFF
clone size: -; V gene: TRBV27; D gene: TRBD1; J gene: TRBJ1-6; CDR3 DNA: TGTGCCAGCAGAGTAGGTGCGGGACAGGGAAATTCACCCCTCCACTTT; CDR3 protein: CASRVGAGQGNSPLHF
clone size: -; V gene: TRBV7-2; D gene: -; J gene: TRBJ1-3; CDR3 DNA: TGTGCCAGCAACGGGGGGCTAGGTGGAAACACCATATATTTT; CDR3 protein: CASNGGLGGNTIYF
clone size: -; V gene: TRBV7-6; D gene: -; J gene: TRBJ2-2; CDR3 DNA: TGTGCCAGCAGCTTCCCCCTCCGGGGGTACACCGGGGAGCTGTTTTTT; CDR3 protein: CASSFPLRGYTGELFF
clone size: -; V gene: TRBV6-5; D gene: TRBD1; J gene: TRBJ2-5; CDR3 DNA: TGTGCCAGCAGAATCGACAGGGGTCGAGAGACCCAGTACTTC; CDR3 protein: CASRIDRGRETQYF
clone size: few; V gene: TRBV5-1; D gene: -; J gene: TRBJ1-5; CDR3 DNA: TGCGCCAGCAGCCCGGACAGACCAAATCAGCCCCAGCATTTT; CDR3 protein: CASSPDRPNQPQHF
clone size: -; V gene: TRBV6-5; D gene: TRBD1; J gene: TRBJ2-1; CDR3 DNA: TGTGCCAGCAGTCCGGACAGGGTAACCTACAATGAGCAGTTCTTC; CDR3 protein: CASSPDRVTYNEQFF
clone size: -; V gene: TRBV28; D gene: TRBD2; J gene: TRBJ2-1; CDR3 DNA: TGTGCCAGCAGTTACCCGGGACTAGCGGGGGCTAGGTCCTACAATGAGCAGTTCTTC; CDR3 protein: CASSYPGLAGARSYNEQFF
clone size: -; V gene: TRBV3-1/TRBV3-2; D gene: -; J gene: TRBJ2-7; CDR3 DNA: TGTGCCAGCAGCCTGGCAGGACAGAGGCCTACCTACGAGCAGTACTTC; CDR3 protein: CASSLAGQRPTYEQYF
clone size: -; V gene: TRBV7-9; D gene: TRBD1; J gene: TRBJ2-3; CDR3 DNA: TGTGCCAGCGTTGGGACAGGGTCCACAGATACGCAGTATTTT; CDR3 protein: CASVGTGSTDTQYF
clone size: -; V gene: TRBV2; D gene: TRBD2; J gene: TRBJ2-7; CDR3 DNA: TGTGCCAGCAGTGAGCGGGGGTCCACCTACGAGCAGTACTTC; CDR3 protein: CASSERGSTYEQYF
clone size: -; V gene: TRBV9; D gene: -; J gene: TRBJ2-2; CDR3 DNA: TGTGCCAGCAGCGCACAGGGAAACACCGGGGAGCTGTTTTTT; CDR3 protein: CASSAQGNTGELFF
clone size: -; V gene: TRBV19; D gene: -; J gene: TRBJ1-5; CDR3 DNA: TGTGCCAGTAGTATTCAAGTGCGGAGCAATCAGCCCCAGCATTTT; CDR3 protein: CASSIQVRSNQPQHF
clone size: few; V gene: TRBV11-2; D gene: TRBD1; J gene: TRBJ1-2; CDR3 DNA: TGTGCCAGCAGCTTATTCACAGGGGACTCTGGCTACACCTTC; CDR3 protein: CASSLFTGDSGYTF